The table lists the clone carrying this T cell receptor (beta chain) with a few counts. This sample is drawn from a study of blood T cell repertoires in COVID-19. The CDR3 covers 17 residues. Germline CDR1 SGHDT, CDR2 YYEEEE. V dropped 2 bases and J dropped 5 bases, with 22 bases sitting between them. Profiling relied on immunoSEQ multiplex PCR, and the TCRdb table lists in-frame clones only, not all of them. The repertoire includes 80,000 to 100,000 clones, roughly 88% of them detected once, and around 2% sits in the top ten. The sequencing sample was made of peripheral blood. This clonotype was obtained from a man aged 50 or older with COVID-19, enrolled during active disease. The chain recombines TRBV5-6 with TRBJ1-1; D may be TRBD1 (6 bases). Written as DNA, the CDR3 is TGTGCCAGCAGCTTCTACCGGGCCACATTAGGGGGTACTGAAGCTTTCTTT. Its protein product is CASSFYRATLGGTEAFF. Together with reference TRBV5-6 and TRBJ1-1, the CDR3 gives the full variable domain: DAGVTQSPTHLIKTRGQQVTLRCSPKSGHDTVSWYQQALGQGPQFIFQYYEEEERQRGNFPDRFSGHQFPNYSSELNVNALLLGDSALYLCASSFYRATLGGTEAFFGQGTRLTVV.